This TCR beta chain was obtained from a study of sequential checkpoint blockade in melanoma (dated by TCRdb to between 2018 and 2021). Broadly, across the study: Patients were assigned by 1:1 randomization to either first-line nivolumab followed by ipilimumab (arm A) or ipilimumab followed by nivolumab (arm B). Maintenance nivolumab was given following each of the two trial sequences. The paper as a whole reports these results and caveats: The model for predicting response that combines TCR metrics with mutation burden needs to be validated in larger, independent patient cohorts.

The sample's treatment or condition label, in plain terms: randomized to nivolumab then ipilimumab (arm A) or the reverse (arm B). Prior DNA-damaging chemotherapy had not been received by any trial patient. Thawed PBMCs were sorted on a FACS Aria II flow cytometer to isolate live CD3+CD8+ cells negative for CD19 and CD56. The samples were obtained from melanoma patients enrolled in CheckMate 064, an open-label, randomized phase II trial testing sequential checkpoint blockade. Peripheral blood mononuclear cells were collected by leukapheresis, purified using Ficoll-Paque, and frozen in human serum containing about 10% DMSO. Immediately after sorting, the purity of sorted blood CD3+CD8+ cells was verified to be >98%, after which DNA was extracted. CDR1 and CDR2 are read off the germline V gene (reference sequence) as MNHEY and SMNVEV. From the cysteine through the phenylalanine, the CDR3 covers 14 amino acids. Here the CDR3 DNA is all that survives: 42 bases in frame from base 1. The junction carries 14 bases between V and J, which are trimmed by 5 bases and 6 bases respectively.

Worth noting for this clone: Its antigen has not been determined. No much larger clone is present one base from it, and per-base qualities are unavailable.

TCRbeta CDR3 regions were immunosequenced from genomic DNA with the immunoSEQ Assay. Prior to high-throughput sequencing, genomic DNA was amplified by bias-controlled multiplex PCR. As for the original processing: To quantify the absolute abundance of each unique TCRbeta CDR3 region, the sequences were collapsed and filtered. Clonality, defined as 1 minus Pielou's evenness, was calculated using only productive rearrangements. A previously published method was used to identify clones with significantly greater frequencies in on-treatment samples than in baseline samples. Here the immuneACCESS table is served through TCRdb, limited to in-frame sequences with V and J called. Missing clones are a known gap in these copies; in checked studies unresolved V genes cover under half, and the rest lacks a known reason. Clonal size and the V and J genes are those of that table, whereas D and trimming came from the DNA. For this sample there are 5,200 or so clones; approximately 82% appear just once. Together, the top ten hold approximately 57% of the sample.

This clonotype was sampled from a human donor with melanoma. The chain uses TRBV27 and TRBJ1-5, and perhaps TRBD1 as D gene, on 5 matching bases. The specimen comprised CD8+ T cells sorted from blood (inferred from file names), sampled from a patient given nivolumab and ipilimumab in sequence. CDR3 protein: CASSPTGGLQPQHF. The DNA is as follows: TGTGCCAGCAGTCCGACGGGGGGACTTCAGCCCCAGCATTTT.